This T cell receptor (beta chain) was obtained from a study of T cells expressing NK-cell markers. Across the study: Source material for TCR beta repertoires consisted of sorted CD3+CD56+NKG2C+, CD3+CD56+NKG2C- and CD3+CD56-NKG2C+ T cells. HCMV seropositivity characterized seven of the eight sequenced donors, and seronegativity one.

The V gene's germline CDR1 is KGHSH and CDR2 LQKENI. The CDR3 loop spans 15 amino acids. After re-calling the 5' RACE reads, TCRdb lists one entry per CDR3 protein, DNA absent. The table counts roughly 420,000 distinct CDR3 sequences; 6% to 8% lies in the top ten. This chain links TRBV18 with TRBJ2-7. This TCR was sampled from a woman aged 18 to 75 in good health. The specimen was blood T cells: a sorted CD56 or NKG2C T cell subset, CD4+ or CD8+ T cells, or bulk PBMC T cells (not recorded which). CDR3 sequence reads: CASSPLAVSSYEQYF.